The 6 T cell receptor beta chains in this list originate from one sample, sequenced in a study of Graves' ophthalmopathy and Graves' hyperthyroidism. RNA transcripts provided the template for amplifying TCR beta CDR3 regions. Second-round multiplex PCR followed a first-round RT-PCR using HTBI primers. One entry per CDR3 protein, called by TCRdb with MiXCR from the multiplex PCR reads. The sample holds roughly 1.1 million distinct CDR3 sequences; approximately 35% are singletons and the top ten take around 10%. The sample comprised peripheral blood or thyroid tissue (not recorded which). These TCRs come from an adult man with Graves' hyperthyroidism.

This CDR3 is CASSLARQRGNTF. The CDR3 DNA sequence: TGTGCCAGCAGCTTAGCTAGGCAGAGGGGAAACACCTTC. This chain links TRBV7-2 with TRBJ1-2; D is possibly TRBD1 (5 bases). CDR1 and CDR2 (germline): SGHTA, FQGNSA. The CDR3 has 13 residues. The ends were cut back, 0 bases at V and 12 bases at J, with 14 bases in the middle.

The CDR3 nucleotides are TGCAGTGCCAGTGGTGGGACGGTTAATGAAAAACTGTTTTTT. Translated, it gives CSASGGTVNEKLFF. The chain has TRBV20-1 and TRBJ1-4, with a possible D match to TRBD1 (5 bases). The CDR3 totals 14 residues. With 6 bases removed from V and 4 bases from J, the gap between germline ends came to 15 bases. CDR1 DFQATT and CDR2 SNEGSKA come from the germline V gene (reference sequence).

This clonotype occurred many times. The genes are TRBV12-3 or TRBV12-4 and TRBJ1-5, with D uncertain. The CDR3 loop spans 13 amino acids. Deletions cut 6 bases from V and 4 bases from J, with 10 bases between. The CDR3 region is CASSQDLNQPQHF. The CDR3, as DNA: TGTGCCAGCAGCCAGGACTTAAATCAGCCCCAGCATTTT.

This chain uses TRBV7-2 with TRBJ2-5, with 7 bases fitting TRBD2. CDR1 and CDR2 (germline): SGHTA, FQGNSA. J gave up 5 bases and V 0 bases, and 6 bases lay outside the gene matches. The CDR3 runs to 15 residues. CDR3 coding DNA: TGTGCCAGCAGCTTAGCTGCGGGAGATGGGGAGACCCAGTACTTC. This codes for CASSLAAGDGETQYF.

The chain combines TRBV4-1 with TRBJ1-2, with D uncertain. Germline CDR1 and CDR2: MGHRA and YSYEKL. Deletions cut 4 bases from V and 4 bases from J, with 19 bases between. The CDR3 has 16 amino acids. DNA for the CDR3: TGCGCCAGCAGCCCCCCTAGTATGGGTCTCGGCTATGGCTACACCTTC. This encodes CASSPPSMGLGYGYTF.

The chain couples TRBV29-1 to TRBJ2-7, with no clear D. The CDR3 totals 11 residues. Germline lookup yields CDR1 SQVTM and CDR2 ANQGSEA. V was trimmed by 7 bases and J by 7 bases, leaving 14 bases between them. The CDR3 DNA is TGCAGCGCCCTCGCCGCCGATGAGCAGTACTTC. Translation: CSALAADEQYF.